This TCR beta chain was retrieved from a study of patients and donors after allogeneic stem cell transplantation. Trimming left V 4 bases short and J 3 bases short, with 13 bases between. The CDR3 covers 14 residues. In germline, CDR1 is SGHRS, CDR2 YFSETQ. One entry per CDR3 protein results from TCRdb running MiXCR on the RT-PCR reads. Altogether some 960,000 distinct CDR3 sequences are present, roughly 18% being singletons, with the ten largest covering 6%. Sequencing was carried out using blood, either unsorted or a sorted T cell fraction (not recorded which). This TCR was sampled from a human donor who was either an allogeneic HSCT recipient or a stem cell or donor lymphocyte infusion donor (not recorded which). It is not recorded whose cells these are; they may come from a transplant donor. The rearrangement uses TRBV5-1 and TRBJ2-5; D is uncertain. CDR3: CASSIRPLKETQYF. The CDR3 DNA sequence: TGCGCCAGCAGCATACGGCCTCTAAAAGAGACCCAGTACTTC.